The 30 T cell receptor beta chains presented below share a single source sample, sequenced in a study of CD8 T cells in cerebrospinal fluid in Alzheimer's disease. For each CDR3 protein, TCRdb gives one entry from its re-call of the 10x single-cell sequencing reads, without DNA. The sample holds around 1,200 distinct CDR3 sequences. Source material: cerebrospinal fluid. These receptors all stem from a human donor in good health.

This clonotype is medium-sized by frequency. This chain joins TRBV12-3 or TRBV12-4 and TRBJ2-1. The CDR3 totals 17 residues. The CDR3 sequence: CASSLGSSGDSYNEQFF.

This clonotype is identified as large (0.1 to 1%) from frequency. The chain has TRBV20-1 and TRBJ2-5; TCRdb lists TRBD1, though no DNA is available to test this call. Germline V gives CDR1 DFQATT, CDR2 SNEGSKA (reference sequence). The CDR3 covers 15 residues. CDR3: CSARSTGAQQETQYF.

This clonotype is labeled medium-sized based on frequency. The chain combines TRBV20-1 with TRBJ2-7; TCRdb's assignment of TRBD2 cannot be checked, as there is no DNA. The CDR3 covers 15 residues. Germline V CDR1 and CDR2: DFQATT, SNEGSKA (reference sequence). The CDR3 is CSVTKLAGVLYEQYF.

By frequency, this clonotype registers large. This chain uses TRBV11-2 with TRBJ2-7. Germline V CDR1 and CDR2: SGHAT, FQNNGV. This CDR3 contains 14 residues. The CDR3 loop reads CASSLDWTGGEQYF.

In terms of frequency, this clonotype is medium-sized. The V and J genes are TRBV6-1 and TRBJ2-1. The germline V gene encodes CDR1 MNHNS and CDR2 SASEGT. The CDR3 is 14 amino acids. CDR3 sequence: CASSRWTTYNEQFF.

Judged by frequency, this clonotype is medium-sized. The V gene is TRBV19, the J gene TRBJ1-5; TCRdb's D call of TRBD1 is untestable without DNA. The CDR3 runs to 12 residues. CDR1 and CDR2 (germline): LNHDA, SQIVND (reference sequence). The chain's CDR3 is CASRDTNQPQHF.

By frequency, this clonotype registers medium-sized. The V and J genes are TRBV30 and TRBJ1-1. The V gene's germline CDR1 is GTSNPN and CDR2 SVGIG (reference sequence). CDR3 length: 13 residues. The CDR3 spells CAWDRVQNTEAFF.

By frequency, this clonotype is medium-sized. The chain has TRBV6-2 or TRBV6-3 and TRBJ1-6; TCRdb lists TRBD1, though no DNA is available to test this call. This CDR3 contains 16 residues. CDR1 MNHEY and CDR2 SVGEGT come from the germline V gene. CDR3 amino acids: CASSPGTGNLNSPLHF.

This clonotype is classed as large (0.1 to 1%) by frequency. The rearrangement joins TRBV18 to TRBJ2-1. The CDR3 is made up of 14 amino acids. In germline, CDR1 is KGHSH, CDR2 LQKENI. CDR3 sequence reads: CASSPDHFYNEQFF.

According to its frequency, this clonotype is medium-sized. The chain couples TRBV6-6 to TRBJ2-3; the TCRdb D gene call, TRBD2, has no DNA to confirm it. This CDR3 is 17 amino acids long. The germline gives CDR1 MNHNY, CDR2 SVGAGI (reference sequence). CDR3 sequence: CASSTSLGGTSTDTQYF.

By frequency, this clonotype registers medium-sized. The gene calls are TRBV3-1 and TRBJ2-1; TCRdb returns TRBD1, unconfirmable since there is no DNA. The CDR3 is made up of 15 amino acids. The germline V gene encodes CDR1 LGHDT and CDR2 YNNKEL (reference sequence). The CDR3 spells CASRREGASYNEQFF.

This clonotype is medium-sized by frequency. The chain joins TRBV5-6 to TRBJ2-1; the D gene TCRdb calls, TRBD2, cannot be checked with no DNA. The CDR3 totals 12 residues. CDR1 and CDR2 from the germline V gene are SGHDT and YYEEEE. CDR3 sequence reads: CASSLEVEGRFF.

Considering frequency, this clonotype is large (0.1 to 1%). The chain has TRBV7-2 and TRBJ2-7; no DNA is available, so the TRBD1 call from TCRdb remains unchecked. The germline V gene has CDR1 SGHTA and CDR2 FQGNSA. The CDR3 length is 13 residues. The CDR3 sequence is CASSFKGGREQYF.

This clonotype is classed as large by frequency. The chain carries TRBV7-2 and TRBJ2-7; TCRdb picks TRBD1, but there is no DNA to check that call. The CDR3 loop spans 15 amino acids. The germline V gene has CDR1 SGHTA and CDR2 FQGNSA. CDR3 residues: CASSLAADPAYEQYF.

Judged by frequency, this clonotype is medium-sized. The chain combines TRBV12-3 or TRBV12-4 with TRBJ1-3. The CDR3 contains 14 residues. The CDR3 sequence is CASSPPASGNTIYF.

According to its frequency, this clonotype is medium-sized (0.01 to 0.1%). The chain links TRBV7-3 to TRBJ2-2. The V gene's germline CDR1 is SGHTA and CDR2 FQGTGA. The CDR3 spans 14 residues. CDR3 amino acids: CASSLLLDTGELFF.

Its frequency marks this clonotype as medium-sized. The chain couples TRBV6-1 to TRBJ1-1; TCRdb gives TRBD1 as the D gene, but with no DNA this cannot be confirmed. The CDR3 spans 14 residues. The germline V gene has CDR1 MNHNS and CDR2 SASEGT. CDR3 in amino acids: CASSGTDLNTEAFF.

This clonotype ranks as medium-sized in terms of frequency. This chain connects TRBV6-5 to TRBJ1-5; without DNA, the TCRdb call of TRBD1 cannot be checked. The germline gives CDR1 MNHEY, CDR2 SVGAGI. The length of the CDR3 is 12 residues. The CDR3 reads CASRSGDQPQHF.

This clonotype is classed as large (0.1 to 1%) by frequency. V and J are TRBV2 and TRBJ1-1; the D call of TRBD1 rests on TCRdb alone, since no DNA is present to check it. The CDR3 spans 14 residues. From germline, CDR1 is SNHLY and CDR2 FYNNEI. The CDR3 loop reads CASSESGRGVYDFF.

This clonotype is large by frequency. The chain joins TRBV11-1 to TRBJ2-3; checking the TCRdb D call of TRBD1 is not possible without DNA. The CDR3 runs 14 residues. The V gene's germline CDR1 is SGHAT and CDR2 FQDESV (reference sequence). CDR3 amino acids: CASSLLRGLDTQYF.

Frequency places this clonotype as medium-sized. This chain links TRBV9 with TRBJ1-4. CDR1 SGDLS and CDR2 YYNGEE come from the germline V gene. The CDR3 extends over 15 amino acids. This CDR3 is CASSVSVATNEKLFF.

By frequency, this clonotype is medium-sized. The V and J genes are TRBV6-1 and TRBJ2-1; TCRdb picks TRBD1, but there is no DNA to check that call. The CDR3 consists of 17 residues. The germline CDR1 and CDR2 sequences are MNHNS and SASEGT. The CDR3 sequence: CASSARQVLSSYNEQFF.

This clonotype shows up as medium-sized by frequency. The rearrangement links TRBV6-6 to TRBJ1-5; TCRdb names TRBD1, which stays unverified in the absence of DNA. CDR1 is MNHNY, CDR2 SVGAGI, per germline (reference sequence). The CDR3 extends over 14 amino acids. This CDR3 reads CASTMTGGLEPQHF.

Considering frequency, this clonotype is large (0.1 to 1%). The chain combines TRBV20-1 with TRBJ2-3; without DNA, the TCRdb call of TRBD2 cannot be checked. Per germline, CDR1 DFQATT and CDR2 SNEGSKA (reference sequence). The CDR3 consists of 16 residues. CDR3 region: CSARELAGVSTDTQYF.

Measured by frequency, this clonotype is medium-sized. V and J are TRBV3-1 and TRBJ2-2. From germline, CDR1 is LGHDT and CDR2 YNNKEL (reference sequence). This CDR3 has 14 residues. CDR3 protein: CASSQFWDTGELFF.

Considering frequency, this clonotype is medium-sized (0.01 to 0.1%). The chain is built from TRBV19 and TRBJ2-3; the TCRdb call, TRBD1, lacks DNA for checking. The germline CDR1 and CDR2 sequences are LNHDA and SQIVND (reference sequence). This CDR3 contains 16 residues. The CDR3 loop reads CASSIGQGIRTDTQYF.

Measured by frequency, this clonotype is medium-sized (0.01 to 0.1%). The chain uses TRBV20-1 and TRBJ2-1; the D call from TCRdb, TRBD2, cannot be confirmed without DNA. The CDR3 has 18 amino acids. The germline V gene has CDR1 DFQATT and CDR2 SNEGSKA (reference sequence). The CDR3 is CSARDYGTSGTSYNEQFF.

This clonotype registers medium-sized by frequency. The chain links TRBV29-1 to TRBJ1-3; absent DNA, TCRdb's TRBD1 call cannot be checked. Germline assignment: CDR1 SQVTM and CDR2 ANQGSEA. The CDR3 is 14 residues long. CDR3 protein: CSADRVSSGNTIYF.

By frequency, this clonotype registers medium-sized. The chain uses TRBV19 and TRBJ1-3; checking the TCRdb D call of TRBD1 is not possible without DNA. This CDR3 comprises 17 residues. Germline CDR1 LNHDA, CDR2 SQIVND (reference sequence). CDR3 protein: CASSTSGGANTGNTIYF. The variable domain in full, with the rest retrieved from reference TRBV19 and TRBJ1-3, is DGGITQSPKYLFRKEGQNVTLSCEQNLNHDAMYWYRQDPGQGLRLIYYSQIVNDFQKGDIAEGYSVSREKKESFPLTVTSAQKNPTAFYLCASSTSGGANTGNTIYFGEGSWLTVV.

This clonotype is identified as medium-sized (0.01 to 0.1%) from frequency. This chain links TRBV5-4 with TRBJ2-3. In germline, CDR1 is SGHNT, CDR2 YYREEE (reference sequence). CDR3 length equals 14 residues. The CDR3 protein is CASSLLPSSDTQYF. Full variable domain (remainder filled in from reference TRBV5-4 and TRBJ2-3): ETGVTQSPTHLIKTRGQQVTLRCSSQSGHNTVSWYQQALGQGPQFIFQYYREEENGRGNFPPRFSGLQFPNYSSELNVNALELDDSALYLCASSLLPSSDTQYFGPGTRLTVL.